Listed below are T cell receptor beta chains from one sample, sequenced in a study of T cell responses to AZD1222 COVID-19 vaccine. Produced via immunoSEQ multiplex PCR; TCRdb's table is partial and in-frame only. In the table there are fewer than 250,000 clones, more than 85% of which are singletons. The starting material was peripheral blood, obtained on day 0 of MenACWY control vaccination. These receptors were collected from an adult in good health. Each CDR3 is given with its conserved first and last residue. A D gene is named only where the DNA matches it firmly. For some rows the clone size is stated as once, few or many, or as a class when expanded; others skip it.

TRBV5-1,NA,TRBJ1-5,TRBD1,TGCGCCAGCAGCTTGGGGACAGGGAATGTGGCTCAGCCCCAGCATTTT,CASSLGTGNVAQPQHF
TRBV7-2,once,TRBJ2-7,TRBD1,TGTGCCAGCAGCTTAGGTGGGACAGAGTCCTACGAGCAGTACTTC,CASSLGGTESYEQYF
TRBV28,NA,TRBJ2-5,TRBD2,TGTGCCAGCAGCGGGACTAGCCTCTCCCCACAAGAGACCCAGTACTTC,CASSGTSLSPQETQYF
TRBV28,few,TRBJ1-2,TRBD1,TGTGCCAGCTTTGACAGGGGGCCTTCGCATGGCTACACCTTC,CASFDRGPSHGYTF
TRBV6-2/TRBV6-3,NA,TRBJ1-2,NA,TGTGCCAGCAGTTACTCGATCAGGGACTATGGCTACACCTTC,CASSYSIRDYGYTF
TRBV4-1,NA,TRBJ2-1,TRBD1,TGCGCCAGCAGCCAAGATGTGGGACAGAACAATGAGCAGTTCTTC,CASSQDVGQNNEQFF
TRBV2,NA,TRBJ1-5,NA,TGTGCCAGCAGTCTGGACAGAAATAGCAATCAGCCCCAGCATTTT,CASSLDRNSNQPQHF
TRBV7-9,NA,TRBJ1-3,NA,TGTGCCAGCAGCTCCAAGCGGGACTGGCACTCTGGAAACACCATATATTTT,CASSSKRDWHSGNTIYF
TRBV27,NA,TRBJ1-2,NA,TGTGCCAGCAGCTGGGCGACCGTTTATGGCTACACCTTC,CASSWATVYGYTF
TRBV30,NA,TRBJ1-5,NA,TGTGCCTGGAGTCCCGATAGCAATCAGCCCCAGCATTTT,CAWSPDSNQPQHF
TRBV5-5,NA,TRBJ2-5,NA,TGTGCCAGCAGCTTGTACGGGGGCGGAGAGACCCAGTACTTC,CASSLYGGGETQYF
TRBV18,once,TRBJ1-1,NA,TGTGCCAGCTCGCGCGGGGCGATGAACACTGAAGCTTTCTTT,CASSRGAMNTEAFF
TRBV19,NA,TRBJ1-2,TRBD1,TGTGCCAGTAGCTCCGGGACAGGGGGCTTATATGGCTACACCTTC,CASSSGTGGLYGYTF
TRBV7-9,once,TRBJ1-2,NA,TGTGCCAGCAGCTTAGCCTTGGGGAGCTTCTATGGCTACACCTTC,CASSLALGSFYGYTF
TRBV5-4,NA,TRBJ2-3,TRBD1,TGTGCCAGCAGAACAGGGGGGACAGGAGATACGCAGTATTTT,CASRTGGTGDTQYF
TRBV9,NA,TRBJ1-6,NA,TGTGCCAGCAGCCACGGGACGGCTTCTGGTTCACCCCTCCACTTT,CASSHGTASGSPLHF
TRBV6-2/TRBV6-3,NA,TRBJ2-7,TRBD1,TGTGCCAGCAGCTGGGCCCGACAGGGTTTGAGCGAGCAGTACTTC,CASSWARQGLSEQYF
TRBV7-3,NA,TRBJ1-1,TRBD1,TGTGCCAGCAGCTTATGGGCAGGGGGGCGGACTGAAGCTTTCTTT,CASSLWAGGRTEAFF
TRBV15,NA,TRBJ1-3,NA,TGTGCCACCAGCAGAGTACGGACCTCTGGAAACACCATATATTTT,CATSRVRTSGNTIYF
TRBV11-3,NA,TRBJ2-1,NA,TGTGCCAGCAGCTTAGATGCCTACCGCAATGAGCAGTTCTTC,CASSLDAYRNEQFF
TRBV5-1,NA,TRBJ1-4,TRBD1,TGCGCCAGCAGCCCACAGGGGGCTAATGAAAAACTGTTTTTT,CASSPQGANEKLFF
TRBV11-2,NA,TRBJ1-4,NA,TGTGCCAGCAGCTTAGCGGAAACTAATGAAAAACTGTTTTTT,CASSLAETNEKLFF
TRBV6-5,NA,TRBJ1-1,TRBD1,TGTGCCAGCAGTTATGACAGGGCGAACACTGAAGCTTTCTTT,CASSYDRANTEAFF
TRBV19,NA,TRBJ2-7,NA,TGTGCCAGTAGTATAGCCTACGAGCAGTACTTC,CASSIAYEQYF
TRBV10-3,NA,TRBJ1-6,TRBD1,TGTGCCATCAGAAGGACAGGGGAGTATAATTCACCCCTCCACTTT,CAIRRTGEYNSPLHF
TRBV6-5,NA,TRBJ1-1,NA,TGTGCCAGCAGTTCGACAGGTGAAGCTTTCTTT,CASSSTGEAFF
TRBV28,NA,TRBJ1-1,NA,TGTGCCAGCCTACGGGGGGAGACGGCTGAAGCTTTCTTT,CASLRGETAEAFF
TRBV27,NA,TRBJ2-7,TRBD2,TGTGCCAGCAGTTTATATTCCCCAACTAGCGGGGGGTCCTCGAGGGGCATCGAGCAGTACTTC,CASSLYSPTSGGSSRGIEQYF
TRBV6-4,NA,TRBJ2-3,NA,TGTGCCAGCAGTGACTCGGTACTAGCCACAGATACGCAGTATTTT,CASSDSVLATDTQYF
TRBV3-1/TRBV3-2,NA,TRBJ1-6,TRBD1,TGTGCCAGCAGCGAAACAGGGGGCTATAATTCACCCCTCCACTTT,CASSETGGYNSPLHF
TRBV2,NA,TRBJ1-5,NA,TGTGCCAGCAGTGAAGGGGGGTACAATCAGCCCCAGCATTTT,CASSEGGYNQPQHF
TRBV28,NA,TRBJ1-2,TRBD1,TGTGCCAGCAGTTCCAGGGGGGATCACTATGGCTACACCTTC,CASSSRGDHYGYTF
TRBV5-1,NA,TRBJ2-3,TRBD2,TGCGCCAGCAGCTTGGATCGCGGGGGAGGGGATACGCAGTATTTT,CASSLDRGGGDTQYF
TRBV9,NA,TRBJ2-3,NA,TGTGCCAGCAGCGCAGGCCCGGGGGCTGGAGATACGCAGTATTTT,CASSAGPGAGDTQYF